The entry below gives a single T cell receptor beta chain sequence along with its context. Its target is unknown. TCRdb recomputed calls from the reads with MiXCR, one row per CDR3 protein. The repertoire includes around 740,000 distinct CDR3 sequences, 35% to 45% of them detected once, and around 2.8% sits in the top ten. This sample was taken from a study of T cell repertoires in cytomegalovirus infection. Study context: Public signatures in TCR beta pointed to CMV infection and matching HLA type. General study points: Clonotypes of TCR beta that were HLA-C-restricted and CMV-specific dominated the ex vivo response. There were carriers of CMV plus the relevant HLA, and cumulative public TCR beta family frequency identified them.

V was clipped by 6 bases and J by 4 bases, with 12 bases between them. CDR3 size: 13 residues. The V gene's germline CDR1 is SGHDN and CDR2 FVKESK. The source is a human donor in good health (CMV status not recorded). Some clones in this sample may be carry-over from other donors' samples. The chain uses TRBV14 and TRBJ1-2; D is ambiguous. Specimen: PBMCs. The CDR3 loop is CASSRGGVYGYTF. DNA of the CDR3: TGTGCCAGCAGTAGAGGTGGGGTCTATGGCTACACCTTC.